The rows below give T cell receptor beta chains drawn from one sample of a study of immune evolution from preneoplasia to lung adenocarcinoma. Method: immunoSEQ multiplex PCR; TCRdb's copy keeps in-frame clones and lacks some. The top ten hold 4.8% of the sample, which has 9,900 or so clones, about 80% seen once. Material for sequencing was FFPE minimally invasive lung adenocarcinoma tissue. All receptors come from a person between 65 and 80 years old with lung adenocarcinoma. Both conserved end residues are part of each CDR3. Fields, in order: J gene, V gene, CDR3 length, clone size, CDR3 protein. Some rows mark clone size as missing; the rest say once, few, many or name a class of expanded clone.

J: TRBJ2-4
V: TRBV7-9
length: 15
size: NA
CDR3: CASSPTGGSKNIQYF

J: TRBJ2-3
V: TRBV5-4
length: 17
size: NA
CDR3: CASRPSLAGVRTDTQYF

J: TRBJ1-6
V: TRBV6-5
length: 13
size: NA
CDR3: CATAGTVNSPLHF

J: TRBJ2-7
V: TRBV7-2
length: 18
size: medium-sized
CDR3: CASSLAPWGLRDSYEQYF

J: TRBJ2-3
V: TRBV6-5
length: 16
size: few
CDR3: CASSLGGVGFADTQYF

J: TRBJ2-7
V: TRBV6-5
length: 13
size: NA
CDR3: CASSYPGGYEQYF

J: TRBJ1-2
V: TRBV29-1
length: 14
size: NA
CDR3: CSVAGVRQGNGYTF

J: TRBJ2-1
V: TRBV7-6
length: 19
size: NA
CDR3: CASSLVGAPFPINYNEQFF

J: TRBJ2-2
V: TRBV11-2
length: 15
size: NA
CDR3: CASSFPLANTGELFF

J: TRBJ2-5
V: TRBV18
length: 15
size: NA
CDR3: CASSPIAGIQETQYF

J: TRBJ2-4
V: TRBV30
length: 16
size: NA
CDR3: CAWSFRTSGGAGIQYF

J: TRBJ1-1
V: TRBV7-3
length: 13
size: few
CDR3: CASSRDVDTEAFF

J: TRBJ1-5
V: TRBV4-1
length: 15
size: few
CDR3: CASSQDAGADQPQHF

J: TRBJ1-5
V: TRBV2
length: 15
size: few
CDR3: CASSEARTSWKPQHF

J: TRBJ2-1
V: TRBV7-9
length: 17
size: medium-sized
CDR3: CASSPPMRLDYSNEQFF

J: TRBJ1-4
V: TRBV6-1
length: 16
size: few
CDR3: CASSEARGTGSEKLFF

J: TRBJ1-1
V: TRBV29-1
length: 12
size: few
CDR3: CSVEGENTEAFF

J: TRBJ2-6
V: TRBV28
length: 13
size: NA
CDR3: CASSPTGANVLTF

J: TRBJ2-3
V: TRBV7-9
length: 15
size: NA
CDR3: CASSSSRGRGDTQYF

J: TRBJ1-5
V: TRBV4-1
length: 17
size: NA
CDR3: CASSQETALGSNQPQHF

J: TRBJ2-7
V: TRBV7-6
length: 19
size: NA
CDR3: CASSLAPPGLAGENYEQYF

J: TRBJ1-2
V: TRBV19
length: 13
size: few
CDR3: CASSYRDRDGYTF

J: TRBJ2-1
V: TRBV7-9
length: 12
size: NA
CDR3: CASSLSGTSLFF

J: TRBJ2-5
V: TRBV5-6
length: 14
size: NA
CDR3: CASSLQGVPETQYF

J: TRBJ1-6
V: TRBV6-5
length: 13
size: NA
CDR3: CASCWGQGSVLHF

J: TRBJ1-2
V: TRBV2
length: 14
size: NA
CDR3: CASRGPAGNYGYTF

J: TRBJ2-3
V: TRBV4-1
length: 15
size: NA
CDR3: CASSHRTQPTDTQYF

J: TRBJ1-1
V: TRBV29-1
length: 14
size: NA
CDR3: CSVEGGMRETEAFF

J: TRBJ2-1
V: TRBV7-3
length: 14
size: few
CDR3: CASSLMGEAGEQFF

J: TRBJ2-7
V: TRBV4-3
length: 16
size: NA
CDR3: CASSQTARGITYEQYF

J: TRBJ2-3
V: TRBV19
length: 14
size: NA
CDR3: CASSKGSGYDTQYF